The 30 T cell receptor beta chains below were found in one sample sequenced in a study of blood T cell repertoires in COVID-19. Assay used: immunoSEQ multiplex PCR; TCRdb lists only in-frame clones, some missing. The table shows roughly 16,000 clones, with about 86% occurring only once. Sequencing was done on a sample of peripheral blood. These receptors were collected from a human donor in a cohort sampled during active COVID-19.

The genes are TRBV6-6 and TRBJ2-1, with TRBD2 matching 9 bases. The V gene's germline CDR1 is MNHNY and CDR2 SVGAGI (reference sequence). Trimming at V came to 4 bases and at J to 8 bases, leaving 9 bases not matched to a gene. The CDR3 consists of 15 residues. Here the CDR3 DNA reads TGTGCCAGCAGTTTCTACGCGGGAGGGCCGGATGAGCAGTTCTTC. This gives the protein CASSFYAGGPDEQFF.

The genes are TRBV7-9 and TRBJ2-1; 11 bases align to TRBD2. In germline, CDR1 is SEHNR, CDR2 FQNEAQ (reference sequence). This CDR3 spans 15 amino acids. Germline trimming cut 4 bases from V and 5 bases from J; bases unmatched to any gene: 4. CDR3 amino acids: CASSSGLAVHNEQFF. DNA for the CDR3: TGTGCCAGCAGCTCGGGACTAGCGGTTCACAATGAGCAGTTCTTC.

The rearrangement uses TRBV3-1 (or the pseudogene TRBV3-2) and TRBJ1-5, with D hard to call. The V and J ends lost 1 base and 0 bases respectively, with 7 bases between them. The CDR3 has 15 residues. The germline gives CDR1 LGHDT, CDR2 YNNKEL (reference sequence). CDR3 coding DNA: TGTGCCAGCAGCCAAGGCGATTATAGCAATCAGCCCCAGCATTTT. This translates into CASSQGDYSNQPQHF.

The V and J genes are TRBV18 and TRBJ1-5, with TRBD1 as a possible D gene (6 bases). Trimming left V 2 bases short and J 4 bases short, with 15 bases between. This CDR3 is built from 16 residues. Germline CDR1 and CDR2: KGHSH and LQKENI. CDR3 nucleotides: TGTGCCAGCTCACCAGAACGCTCAGGGGAGAATCAGCCCCAGCATTTT. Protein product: CASSPERSGENQPQHF.

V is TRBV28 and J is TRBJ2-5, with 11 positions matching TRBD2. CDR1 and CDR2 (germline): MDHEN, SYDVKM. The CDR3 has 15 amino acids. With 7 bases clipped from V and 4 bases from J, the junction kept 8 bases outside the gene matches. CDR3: CASNSLAGGGETQYF. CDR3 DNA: TGTGCCAGCAATTCTCTAGCGGGGGGCGGAGAGACCCAGTACTTC.

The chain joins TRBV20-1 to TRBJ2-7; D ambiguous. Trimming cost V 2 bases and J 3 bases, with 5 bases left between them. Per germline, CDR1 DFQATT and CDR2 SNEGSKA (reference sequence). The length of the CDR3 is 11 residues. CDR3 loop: CSARSNYEQYF. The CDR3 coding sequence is TGCAGTGCTAGATCCAACTACGAGCAGTACTTC.

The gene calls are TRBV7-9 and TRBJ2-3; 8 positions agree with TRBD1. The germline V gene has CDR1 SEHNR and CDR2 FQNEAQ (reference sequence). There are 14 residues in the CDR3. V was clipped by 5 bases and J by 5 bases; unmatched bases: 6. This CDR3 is CASSPGQGRDTQYF. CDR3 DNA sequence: TGTGCCAGCAGCCCCGGACAGGGTAGAGATACGCAGTATTTT.

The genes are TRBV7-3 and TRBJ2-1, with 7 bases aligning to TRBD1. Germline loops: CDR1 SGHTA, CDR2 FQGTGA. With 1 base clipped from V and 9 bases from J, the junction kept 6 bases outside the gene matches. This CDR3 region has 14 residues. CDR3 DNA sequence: TGTGCCAGCAGCTTAAGCGCAGGGGACAGTGAGCAGTTCTTC. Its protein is CASSLSAGDSEQFF.

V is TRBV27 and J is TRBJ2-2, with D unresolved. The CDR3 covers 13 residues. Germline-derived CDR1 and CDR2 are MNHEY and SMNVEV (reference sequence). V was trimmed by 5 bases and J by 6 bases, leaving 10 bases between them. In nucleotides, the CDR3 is TGTGCCAGCAGTGCAACCTATCCCGGGGAGCTGTTTTTT. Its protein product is CASSATYPGELFF.

CDR3 in DNA: TGTGCCAGCAGCCAAGATCCCGCAGGGAAGAACACCGGGGAGCTGTTTTTT. It yields the protein CASSQDPAGKNTGELFF. The chain is built from TRBV4-2 and TRBJ2-2, with D possibly TRBD1 on 5 matching bases. Per germline, CDR1 LGHNA and CDR2 YNFKEQ. The CDR3 has 17 residues. V was clipped by 0 bases and J by 1 base, with 12 bases between them.

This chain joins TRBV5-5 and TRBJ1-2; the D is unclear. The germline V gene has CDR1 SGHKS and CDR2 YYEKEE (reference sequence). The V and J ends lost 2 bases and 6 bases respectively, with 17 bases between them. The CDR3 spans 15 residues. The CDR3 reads CASSLAAVITDGYTF. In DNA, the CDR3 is TGTGCCAGCAGCTTAGCGGCGGTGATTACCGATGGCTACACCTTC.

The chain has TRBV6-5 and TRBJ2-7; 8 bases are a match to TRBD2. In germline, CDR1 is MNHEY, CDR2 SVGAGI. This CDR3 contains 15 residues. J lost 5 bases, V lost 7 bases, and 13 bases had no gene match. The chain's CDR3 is CASNSGGHRFHEQYF. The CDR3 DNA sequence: TGTGCCAGCAACTCGGGGGGGCATCGTTTCCACGAGCAGTACTTC.

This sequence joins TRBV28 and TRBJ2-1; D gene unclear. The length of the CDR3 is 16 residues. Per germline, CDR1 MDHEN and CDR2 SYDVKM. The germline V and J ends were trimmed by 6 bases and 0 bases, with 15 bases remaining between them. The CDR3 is CASSKPDRHSYNEQFF. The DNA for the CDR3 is TGTGCCAGCAGCAAACCAGACCGACACTCCTACAATGAGCAGTTCTTC.

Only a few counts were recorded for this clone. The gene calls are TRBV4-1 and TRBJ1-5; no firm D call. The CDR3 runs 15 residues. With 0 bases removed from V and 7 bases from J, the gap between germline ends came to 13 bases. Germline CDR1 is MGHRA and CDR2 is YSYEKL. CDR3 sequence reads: CASSQEVAALQPQHF. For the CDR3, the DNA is TGCGCCAGCAGCCAAGAAGTAGCCGCTTTACAGCCCCAGCATTTT.

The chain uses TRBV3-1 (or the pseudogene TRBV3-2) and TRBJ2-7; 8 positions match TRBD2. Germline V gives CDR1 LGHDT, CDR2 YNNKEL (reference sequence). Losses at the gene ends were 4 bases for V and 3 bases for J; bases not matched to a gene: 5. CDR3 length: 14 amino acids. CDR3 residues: CASSRGLAFYEQYF. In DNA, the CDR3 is TGTGCCAGCAGCCGAGGACTAGCCTTCTACGAGCAGTACTTC.

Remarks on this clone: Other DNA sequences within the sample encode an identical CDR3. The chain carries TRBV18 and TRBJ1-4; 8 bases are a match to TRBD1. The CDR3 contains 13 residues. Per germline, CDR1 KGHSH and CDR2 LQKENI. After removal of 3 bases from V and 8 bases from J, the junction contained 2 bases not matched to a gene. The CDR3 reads CASSPGQGEKLFF. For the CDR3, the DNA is TGTGCCAGCTCACCTGGACAGGGAGAAAAACTGTTTTTT.

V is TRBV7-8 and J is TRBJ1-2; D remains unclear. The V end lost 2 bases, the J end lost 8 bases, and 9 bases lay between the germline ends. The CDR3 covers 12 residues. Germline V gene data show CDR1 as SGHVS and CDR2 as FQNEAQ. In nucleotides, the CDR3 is TGTGCCAGCAGCTTATTTACGGGAGGCTACACCTTC. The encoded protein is CASSLFTGGYTF.

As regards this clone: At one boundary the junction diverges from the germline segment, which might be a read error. The CDR3 DNA sequence: TGCCGACTCCTCCCACTTTACGAGCAGTACTTC. This gives the protein CRLLPLYEQYF. The chain joins TRBV24-1 to TRBJ2-7, with D unresolved. There are 11 residues in the CDR3. Germline loops: CDR1 KGHDR, CDR2 SFDVKD.

CDR3 residues: CASSSQGKEAFF. For the CDR3, the DNA is TGTGCCAGCAGCTCACAGGGAAAAGAAGCTTTCTTT. The chain carries TRBV5-4 and TRBJ1-1; TRBD1 might be the D (6 bases). The CDR3 consists of 12 residues. Germline-derived CDR1 and CDR2 are SGHNT and YYREEE (reference sequence). V was clipped by 3 bases and J by 8 bases, with 11 bases between them.

The CDR3 protein is CASSPRDTWDTEAFF. CDR3 in DNA: TGTGCCAGCAGTCCCCGGGACACCTGGGACACTGAAGCTTTCTTT. The rearrangement uses TRBV27 and TRBJ1-1, with D maybe TRBD1 (6 bases). Germline V CDR1 and CDR2: MNHEY, SMNVEV (reference sequence). The CDR3 loop spans 15 amino acids. V lost 5 bases and J 3 bases, leaving 16 bases between the germline ends.

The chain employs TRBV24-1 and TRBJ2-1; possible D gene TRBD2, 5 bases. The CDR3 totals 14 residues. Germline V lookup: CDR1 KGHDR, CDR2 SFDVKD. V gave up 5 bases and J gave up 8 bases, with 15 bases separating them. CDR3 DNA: TGTGCCACCAGTGCTACGAGGAGGTCCGATGAGCAGTTCTTC. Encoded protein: CATSATRRSDEQFF.

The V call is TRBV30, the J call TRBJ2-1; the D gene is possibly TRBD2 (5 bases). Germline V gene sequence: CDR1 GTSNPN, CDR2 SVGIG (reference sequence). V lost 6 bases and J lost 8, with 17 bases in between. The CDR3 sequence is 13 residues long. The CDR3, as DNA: TGTGCCTGCGCCACTGGATTGGGAGATGAGCAGTTCTTC. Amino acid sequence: CACATGLGDEQFF. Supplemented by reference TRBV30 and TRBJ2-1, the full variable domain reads SQTIHQWPATLVQPVGSPLSLECTVEGTSNPNLYWYRQAAGRGLQLLFYSVGIGQISSEVPQNLSASRPQDRQFILSSKKLLLSDSGFYLCACATGLGDEQFFGPGTRLTVL.

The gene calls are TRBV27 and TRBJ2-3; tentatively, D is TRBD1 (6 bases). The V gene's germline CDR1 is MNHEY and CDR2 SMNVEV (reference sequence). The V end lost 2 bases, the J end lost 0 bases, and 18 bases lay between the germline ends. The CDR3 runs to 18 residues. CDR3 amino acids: CASSLSPARTGSTDTQYF. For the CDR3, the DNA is TGTGCCAGCAGTTTAAGCCCCGCCCGAACAGGGAGCACAGATACGCAGTATTTT.

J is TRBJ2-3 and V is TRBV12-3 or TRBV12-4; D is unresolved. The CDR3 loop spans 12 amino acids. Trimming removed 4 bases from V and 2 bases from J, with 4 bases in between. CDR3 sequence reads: CASSSITDTQYF. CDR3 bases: TGTGCCAGCAGTTCCATCACAGATACGCAGTATTTT.

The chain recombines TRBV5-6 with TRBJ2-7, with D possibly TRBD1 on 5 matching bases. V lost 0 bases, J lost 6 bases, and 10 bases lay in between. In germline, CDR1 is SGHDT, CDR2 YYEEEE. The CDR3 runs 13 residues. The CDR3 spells CASSLAGLGEQYF. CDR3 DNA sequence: TGTGCCAGCAGCTTGGCAGGGCTTGGCGAGCAGTACTTC.

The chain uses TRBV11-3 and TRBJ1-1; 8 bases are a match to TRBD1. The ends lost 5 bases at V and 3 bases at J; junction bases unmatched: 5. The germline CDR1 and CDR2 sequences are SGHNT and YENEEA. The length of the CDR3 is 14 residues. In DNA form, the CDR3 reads TGTGCCAGCAGCCCCCAGGGGGCTTACACTGAAGCTTTCTTT. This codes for CASSPQGAYTEAFF.

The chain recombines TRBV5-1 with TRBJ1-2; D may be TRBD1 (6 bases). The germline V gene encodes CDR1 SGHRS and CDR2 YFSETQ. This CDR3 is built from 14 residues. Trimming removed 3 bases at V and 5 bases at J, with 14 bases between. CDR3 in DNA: TGCGCCAGCAGCTCACAGGGCCCCACGTATGGCTACACCTTC. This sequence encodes CASSSQGPTYGYTF.

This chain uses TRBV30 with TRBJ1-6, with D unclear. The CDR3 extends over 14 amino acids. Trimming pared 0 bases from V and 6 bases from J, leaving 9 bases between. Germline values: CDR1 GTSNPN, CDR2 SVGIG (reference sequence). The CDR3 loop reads CAWSVGRGNSPLHF. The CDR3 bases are TGTGCCTGGAGTGTCGGACGGGGTAATTCACCCCTCCACTTT.

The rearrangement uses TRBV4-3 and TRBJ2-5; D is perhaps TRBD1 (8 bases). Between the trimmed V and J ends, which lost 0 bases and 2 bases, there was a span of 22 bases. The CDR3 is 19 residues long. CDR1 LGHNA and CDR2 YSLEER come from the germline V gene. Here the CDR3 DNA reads TGCGCCAGCAGCCAAGATACAGGGGGAGGGCCAAGGAGGCAAGAGACCCAGTACTTC. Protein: CASSQDTGGGPRRQETQYF.

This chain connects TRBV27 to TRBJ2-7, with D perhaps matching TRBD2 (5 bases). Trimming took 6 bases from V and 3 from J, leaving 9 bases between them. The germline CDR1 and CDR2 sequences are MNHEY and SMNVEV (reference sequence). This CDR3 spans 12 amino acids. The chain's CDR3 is CASRGSVYEQYF. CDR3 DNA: TGTGCCAGCAGAGGGAGTGTCTACGAGCAGTACTTC.